What follows describes a single T cell receptor beta chain. This entry comes from a study of early T cells in non-severe SARS-CoV-2 infection. The CDR3 runs to 16 residues. Deletions cut 5 bases from V and 0 bases from J, with 17 bases between. Per the germline V gene, CDR1 is SEHNR and CDR2 is FQNEAQ (reference sequence). The TCR library protocol attached unique molecular identifiers to the individual cDNA molecules. TCRdb re-called the 5' RACE reads with MiXCR, one entry per CDR3 protein. The sample holds about 97,000 distinct CDR3 sequences, around 13% seen once. This receptor was identified in an adult who was a healthcare worker with PCR-confirmed SARS-CoV-2 infection or an uninfected control (not recorded which). Sequencing used whole blood. The V call is TRBV7-9, the J call TRBJ2-7; possibly TRBD2 for D (6 bases). In nucleotides, the CDR3 is TGTGCCAGCAGCCCCTTGGGCGGGACGCACTCCTACGAGCAGTACTTC. Amino acids: CASSPLGGTHSYEQYF.